Below, one TCR beta chain is given with its context. This specimen comes from a study of blood T cell repertoires in COVID-19. Study-wide context: There were acute and convalescent COVID-19 samples, and they came from the United States, Italy and Spain.

Repertoires were generated with immunoSEQ multiplex PCR, while TCRdb's copy carries only in-frame clones and drops some. The data contain around 240,000 clones, about 90% of them seen just once; the ten biggest clones take up more than 1%. The CDR3 spans 17 residues. The chain joins TRBV21-1 to TRBJ1-6; the DNA was not compared with TRBD1, the D call given in the table. TRBV21-1 is deemed a pseudogene. Sequencing used PBMCs or T cells enriched from blood (not recorded which). The receptor was isolated from a human donor in a cohort exposed to, infected with or recovered from COVID-19 (not recorded which). The donor label of this sample is uncertain. This chain's CDR3 is CASSSRTSHDRDGSLHF. In nucleotides, the CDR3 is TGTGCCAGCAGCTCCCGGACAAGCCACGACAGGGACGGATCCCTCCACTTT.